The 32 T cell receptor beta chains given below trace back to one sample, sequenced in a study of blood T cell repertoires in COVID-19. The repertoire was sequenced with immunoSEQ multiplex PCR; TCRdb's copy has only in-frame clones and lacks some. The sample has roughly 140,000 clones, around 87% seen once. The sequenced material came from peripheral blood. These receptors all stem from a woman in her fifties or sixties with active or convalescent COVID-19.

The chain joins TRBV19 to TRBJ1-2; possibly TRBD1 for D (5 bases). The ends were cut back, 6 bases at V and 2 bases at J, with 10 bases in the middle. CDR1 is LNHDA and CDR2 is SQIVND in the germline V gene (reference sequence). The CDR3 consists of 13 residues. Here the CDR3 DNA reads TGTGCCAGTAGACAGGACAAAAACTATGGCTACACCTTC. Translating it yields CASRQDKNYGYTF.

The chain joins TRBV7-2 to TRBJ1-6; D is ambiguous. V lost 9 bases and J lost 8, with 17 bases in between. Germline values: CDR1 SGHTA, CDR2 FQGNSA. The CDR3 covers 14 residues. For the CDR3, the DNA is TGTGCCAGTAGGGAGGCCGACCGGGATTCACCCCTCCACTTT. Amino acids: CASREADRDSPLHF.

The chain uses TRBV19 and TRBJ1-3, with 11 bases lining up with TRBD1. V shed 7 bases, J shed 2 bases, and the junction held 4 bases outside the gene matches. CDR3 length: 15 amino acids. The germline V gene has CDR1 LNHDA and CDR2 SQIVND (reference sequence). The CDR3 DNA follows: TGTGCCAGTATCCCGGGACAGGGGGCTGGAAACACCATATATTTT. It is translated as CASIPGQGAGNTIYF.

The CDR3 loop is CASSVLAGGTNTGELFF. The CDR3 DNA is TGTGCCAGCAGCGTCCTAGCGGGGGGAACGAACACCGGGGAGCTGTTTTTT. V and J are TRBV9 and TRBJ2-2; 11 bases match TRBD2. The V segment lost 2 bases and the J segment 0 bases; nucleotides outside the gene matches: 3. Germline CDR1 SGDLS, CDR2 YYNGEE. The CDR3 extends over 17 amino acids.

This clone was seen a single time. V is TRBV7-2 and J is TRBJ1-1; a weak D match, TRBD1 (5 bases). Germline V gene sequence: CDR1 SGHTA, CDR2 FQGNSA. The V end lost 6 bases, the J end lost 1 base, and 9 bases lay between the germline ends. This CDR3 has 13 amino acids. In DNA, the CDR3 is TGTGCCAGCAGACCCACAGGGAACACTGAAGCTTTCTTT. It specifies CASRPTGNTEAFF.

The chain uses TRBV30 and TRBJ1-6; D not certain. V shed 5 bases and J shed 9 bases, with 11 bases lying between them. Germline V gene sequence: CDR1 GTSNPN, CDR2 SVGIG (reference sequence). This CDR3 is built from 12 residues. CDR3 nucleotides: TGTGCCTGGGGACCCGGAGGTTCACCCCTCCACTTT. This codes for CAWGPGGSPLHF. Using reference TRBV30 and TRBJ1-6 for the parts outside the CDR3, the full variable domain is SQTIHQWPATLVQPVGSPLSLECTVEGTSNPNLYWYRQAAGRGLQLLFYSVGIGQISSEVPQNLSASRPQDRQFILSSKKLLLSDSGFYLCAWGPGGSPLHFGNGTRLTVT.

The CDR3 is CAISDPNTEAFF. Written as DNA, the CDR3 is TGTGCCATCAGTGATCCTAACACTGAAGCTTTCTTT. This chain uses TRBV10-3 with TRBJ1-1; no clear D gene. The germline CDR1 and CDR2 sequences are ENHRY and SYGVKD. The CDR3 extends over 12 amino acids. Trimming cost V 3 bases and J 2 bases, with 4 bases left between them.

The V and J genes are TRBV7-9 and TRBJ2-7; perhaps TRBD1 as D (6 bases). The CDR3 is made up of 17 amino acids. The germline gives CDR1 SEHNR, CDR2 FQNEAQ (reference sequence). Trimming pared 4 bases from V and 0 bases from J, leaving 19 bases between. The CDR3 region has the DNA TGTGCCAGCAGCTCGGTAACAGGGACCCAAAGCTCCTACGAGCAGTACTTC. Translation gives CASSSVTGTQSSYEQYF.

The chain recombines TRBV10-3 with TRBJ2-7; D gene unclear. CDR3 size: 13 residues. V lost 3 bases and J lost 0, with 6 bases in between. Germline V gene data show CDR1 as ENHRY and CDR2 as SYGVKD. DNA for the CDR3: TGTGCCATCAGTGAACCCAGCTCCTACGAGCAGTACTTC. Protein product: CAISEPSSYEQYF.

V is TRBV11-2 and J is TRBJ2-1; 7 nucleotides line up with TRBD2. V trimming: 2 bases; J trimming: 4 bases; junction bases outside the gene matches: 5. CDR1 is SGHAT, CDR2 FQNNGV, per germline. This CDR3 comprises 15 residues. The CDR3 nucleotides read TGTGCCAGCAGCTTATCCGGGGGGTGGTACAATGAGCAGTTCTTC. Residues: CASSLSGGWYNEQFF.

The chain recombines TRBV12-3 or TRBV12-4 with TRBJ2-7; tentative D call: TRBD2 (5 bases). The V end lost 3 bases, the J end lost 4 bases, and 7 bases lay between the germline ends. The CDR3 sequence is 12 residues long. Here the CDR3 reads CASSFGEYEQYF. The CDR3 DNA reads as TGTGCCAGCAGTTTTGGGGAGTACGAGCAGTACTTC.

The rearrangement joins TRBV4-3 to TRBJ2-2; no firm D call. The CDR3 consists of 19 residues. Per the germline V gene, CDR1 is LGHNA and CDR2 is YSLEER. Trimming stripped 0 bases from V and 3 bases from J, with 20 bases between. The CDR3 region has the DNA TGCGCCAGCAGCCAAGATTACGCTCGACTTAGGTTGGACACCGGGGAGCTGTTTTTT. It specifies CASSQDYARLRLDTGELFF.

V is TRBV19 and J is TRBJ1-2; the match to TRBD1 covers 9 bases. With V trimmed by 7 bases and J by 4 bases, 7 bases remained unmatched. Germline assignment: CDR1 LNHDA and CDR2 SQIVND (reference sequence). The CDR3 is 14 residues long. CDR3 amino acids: CASTAQGAGYGYTF. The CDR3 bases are TGTGCCAGTACCGCACAGGGGGCGGGCTATGGCTACACCTTC.

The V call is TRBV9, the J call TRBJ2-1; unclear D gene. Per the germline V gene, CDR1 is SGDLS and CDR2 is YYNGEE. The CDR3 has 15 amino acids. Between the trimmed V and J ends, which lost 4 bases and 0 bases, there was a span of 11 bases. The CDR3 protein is CASSTDPSSYNEQFF. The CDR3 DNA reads TGTGCCAGCAGCACAGACCCGAGCTCCTACAATGAGCAGTTCTTC. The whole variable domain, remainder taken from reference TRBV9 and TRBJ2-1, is DSGVTQTPKHLITATGQRVTLRCSPRSGDLSVYWYQQSLDQGLQFLIQYYNGEERAKGNILERFSAQQFPDLHSELNLSSLELGDSALYFCASSTDPSSYNEQFFGPGTRLTVL.

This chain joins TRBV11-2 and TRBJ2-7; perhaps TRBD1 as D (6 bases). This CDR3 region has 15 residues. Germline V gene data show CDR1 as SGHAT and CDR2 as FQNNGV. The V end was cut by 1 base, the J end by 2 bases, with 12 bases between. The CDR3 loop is CASSLGTGTTYEQYF. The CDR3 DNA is TGTGCCAGCAGCTTAGGAACCGGGACAACCTACGAGCAGTACTTC.

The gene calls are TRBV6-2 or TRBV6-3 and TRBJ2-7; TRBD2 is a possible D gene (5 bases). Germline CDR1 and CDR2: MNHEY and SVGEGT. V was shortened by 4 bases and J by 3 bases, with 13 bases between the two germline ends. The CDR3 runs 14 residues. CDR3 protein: CASSFNGESYEQYF. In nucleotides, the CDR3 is TGTGCCAGCAGTTTCAACGGGGAGAGCTACGAGCAGTACTTC.

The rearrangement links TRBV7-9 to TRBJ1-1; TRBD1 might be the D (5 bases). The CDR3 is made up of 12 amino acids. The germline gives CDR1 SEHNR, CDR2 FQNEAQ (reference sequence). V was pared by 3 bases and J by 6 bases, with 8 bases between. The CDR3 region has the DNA TGTGCCAGCAGCTTTCAGGGTGCTGAAGCTTTCTTT. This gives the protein CASSFQGAEAFF.

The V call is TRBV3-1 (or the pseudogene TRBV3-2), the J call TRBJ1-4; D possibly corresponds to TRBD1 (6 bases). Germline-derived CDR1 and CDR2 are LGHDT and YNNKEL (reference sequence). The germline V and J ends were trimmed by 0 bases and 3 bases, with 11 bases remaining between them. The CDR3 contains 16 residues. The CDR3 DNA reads TGTGCCAGCAGCCAAGAAAGGGGGGGTGCTAATGAAAAACTGTTTTTT. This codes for CASSQERGGANEKLFF.

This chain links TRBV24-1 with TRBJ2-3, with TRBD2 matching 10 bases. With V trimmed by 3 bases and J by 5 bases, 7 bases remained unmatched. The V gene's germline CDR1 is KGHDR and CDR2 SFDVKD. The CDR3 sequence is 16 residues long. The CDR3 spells CATSDPASGGVDTQYF. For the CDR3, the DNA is TGTGCCACCAGTGATCCGGCTAGCGGGGGAGTAGATACGCAGTATTTT.

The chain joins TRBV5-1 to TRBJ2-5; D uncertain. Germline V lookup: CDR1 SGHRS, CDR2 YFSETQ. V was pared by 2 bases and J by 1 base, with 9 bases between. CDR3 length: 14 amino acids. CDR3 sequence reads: CASSLSVAQETQYF. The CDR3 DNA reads TGCGCCAGCAGCTTATCGGTAGCCCAAGAGACCCAGTACTTC. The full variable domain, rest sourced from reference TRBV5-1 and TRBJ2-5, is KAGVTQTPRYLIKTRGQQVTLSCSPISGHRSVSWYQQTPGQGLQFLFEYFSETQRNKGNFPGRFSGRQFSNSRSEMNVSTLELGDSALYLCASSLSVAQETQYFGPGTRLLVL.

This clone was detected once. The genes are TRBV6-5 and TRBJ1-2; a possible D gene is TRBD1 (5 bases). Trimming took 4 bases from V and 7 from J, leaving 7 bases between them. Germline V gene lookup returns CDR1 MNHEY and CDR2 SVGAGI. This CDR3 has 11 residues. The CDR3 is CASSSTAGYTF. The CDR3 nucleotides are TGTGCCAGCAGTTCGACAGCTGGCTACACCTTC.

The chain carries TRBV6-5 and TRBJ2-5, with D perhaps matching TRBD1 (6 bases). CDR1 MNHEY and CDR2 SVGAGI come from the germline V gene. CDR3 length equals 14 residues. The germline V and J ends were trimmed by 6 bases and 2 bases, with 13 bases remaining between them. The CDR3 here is CASSEGVGQETQYF. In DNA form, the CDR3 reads TGTGCCAGCAGCGAGGGGGTGGGACAAGAGACCCAGTACTTC.

The CDR3 reads CASRVEVSNTEAFF. CDR3 DNA: TGTGCCAGCAGGGTGGAGGTCTCGAACACTGAAGCTTTCTTT. V and J are TRBV2 and TRBJ1-1; D call uncertain. The CDR3 length is 14 residues. Looked up from germline, CDR1 is SNHLY and CDR2 is FYNNEI. V was trimmed by 6 bases and J by 1 base, leaving 12 bases between them. Looking up the rest from reference TRBV2 and TRBJ1-1 gives the full variable domain: EPEVTQTPSHQVTQMGQEVILRCVPISNHLYFYWYRQILGQKVEFLVSFYNNEISEKSEIFDDQFSVERPDGSNFTLKIRSTKLEDSAMYFCASRVEVSNTEAFFGQGTRLTVV.

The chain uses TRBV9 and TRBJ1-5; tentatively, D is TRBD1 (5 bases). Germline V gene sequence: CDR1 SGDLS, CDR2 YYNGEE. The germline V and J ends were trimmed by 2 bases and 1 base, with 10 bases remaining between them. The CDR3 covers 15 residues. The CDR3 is CASSVGGASNQPQHF. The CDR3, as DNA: TGTGCCAGCAGCGTCGGAGGGGCAAGCAATCAGCCCCAGCATTTT.

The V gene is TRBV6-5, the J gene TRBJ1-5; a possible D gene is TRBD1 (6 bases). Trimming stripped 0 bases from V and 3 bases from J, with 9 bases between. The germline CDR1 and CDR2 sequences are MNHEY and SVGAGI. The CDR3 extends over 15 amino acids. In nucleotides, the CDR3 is TGTGCCAGCAGTTACTCGCAGGGGTCCAATCAGCCCCAGCATTTT. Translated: CASSYSQGSNQPQHF.

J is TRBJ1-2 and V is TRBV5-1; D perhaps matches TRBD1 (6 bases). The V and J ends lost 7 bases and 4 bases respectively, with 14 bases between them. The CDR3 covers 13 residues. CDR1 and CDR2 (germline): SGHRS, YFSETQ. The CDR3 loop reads CASPGTNPYGYTF. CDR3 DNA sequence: TGCGCCAGCCCAGGGACAAACCCCTATGGCTACACCTTC.

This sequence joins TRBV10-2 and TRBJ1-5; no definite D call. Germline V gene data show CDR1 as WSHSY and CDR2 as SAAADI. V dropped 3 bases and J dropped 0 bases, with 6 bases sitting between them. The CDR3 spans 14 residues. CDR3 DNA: TGCGCCAGCAGTGAAACAGCTAGCAATCAGCCCCAGCATTTT. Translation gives CASSETASNQPQHF.

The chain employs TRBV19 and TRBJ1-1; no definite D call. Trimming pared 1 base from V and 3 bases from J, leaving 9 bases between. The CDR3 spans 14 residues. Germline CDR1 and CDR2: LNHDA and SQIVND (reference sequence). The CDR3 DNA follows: TGTGCCAGTAGTATAGTAGGTCGGGACACTGAAGCTTTCTTT. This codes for CASSIVGRDTEAFF.

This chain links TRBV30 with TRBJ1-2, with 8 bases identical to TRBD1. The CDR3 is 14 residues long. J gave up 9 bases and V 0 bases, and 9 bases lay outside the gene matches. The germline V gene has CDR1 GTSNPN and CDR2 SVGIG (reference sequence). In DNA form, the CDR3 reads TGTGCCTGGAGTGTGCCCAGGGGGCATTTTAGCTACACCTTC. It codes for CAWSVPRGHFSYTF.

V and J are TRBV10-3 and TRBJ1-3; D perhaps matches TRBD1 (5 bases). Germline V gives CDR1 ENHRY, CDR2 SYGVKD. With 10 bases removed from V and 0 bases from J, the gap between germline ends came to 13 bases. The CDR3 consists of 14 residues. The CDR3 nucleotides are TGTGCCACCTATCCAGGGCACTCTGGAAACACCATATATTTT. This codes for CATYPGHSGNTIYF.

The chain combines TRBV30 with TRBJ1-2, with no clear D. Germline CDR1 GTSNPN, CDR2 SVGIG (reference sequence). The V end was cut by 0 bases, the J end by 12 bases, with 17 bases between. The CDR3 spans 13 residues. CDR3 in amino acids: CAWSVESVSPDTF. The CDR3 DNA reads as TGTGCCTGGAGTGTAGAAAGTGTGTCGCCAGACACCTTC. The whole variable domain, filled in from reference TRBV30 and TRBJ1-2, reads SQTIHQWPATLVQPVGSPLSLECTVEGTSNPNLYWYRQAAGRGLQLLFYSVGIGQISSEVPQNLSASRPQDRQFILSSKKLLLSDSGFYLCAWSVESVSPDTFGSGTRLTVV.

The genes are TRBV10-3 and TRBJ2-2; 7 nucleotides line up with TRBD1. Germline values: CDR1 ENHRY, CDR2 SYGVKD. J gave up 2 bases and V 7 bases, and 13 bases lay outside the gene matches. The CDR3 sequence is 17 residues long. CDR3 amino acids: CAITNPKTGLNTGELFF. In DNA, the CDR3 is TGTGCCATCACTAACCCCAAGACAGGGCTAAACACCGGGGAGCTGTTTTTT.